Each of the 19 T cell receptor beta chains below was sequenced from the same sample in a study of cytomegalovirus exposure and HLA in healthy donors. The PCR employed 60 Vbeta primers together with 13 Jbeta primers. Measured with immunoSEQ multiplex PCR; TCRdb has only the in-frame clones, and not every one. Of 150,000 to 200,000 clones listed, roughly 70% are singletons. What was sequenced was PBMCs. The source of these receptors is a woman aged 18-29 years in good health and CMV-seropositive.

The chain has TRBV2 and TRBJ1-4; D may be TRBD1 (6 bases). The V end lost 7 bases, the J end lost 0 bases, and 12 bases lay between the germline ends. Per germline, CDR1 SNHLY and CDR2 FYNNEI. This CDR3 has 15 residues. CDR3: CASTTGGATNEKLFF. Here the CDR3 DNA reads TGTGCCAGCACAACGGGGGGCGCAACTAATGAAAAACTGTTTTTT. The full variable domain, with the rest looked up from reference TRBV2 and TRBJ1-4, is EPEVTQTPSHQVTQMGQEVILRCVPISNHLYFYWYRQILGQKVEFLVSFYNNEISEKSEIFDDQFSVERPDGSNFTLKIRSTKLEDSAMYFCASTTGGATNEKLFFGSGTQLSVL.

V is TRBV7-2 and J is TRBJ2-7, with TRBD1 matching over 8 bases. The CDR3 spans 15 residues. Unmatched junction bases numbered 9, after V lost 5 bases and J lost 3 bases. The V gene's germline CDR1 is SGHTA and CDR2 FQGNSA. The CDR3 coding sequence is TGTGCCAGCAGCACTCGGGGACAGGACTTCTACGAGCAGTACTTC. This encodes CASSTRGQDFYEQYF.

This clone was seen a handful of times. The DNA of the CDR3 is TGCGCCAGCAGCTTGGAGGGACAGGGGCCGTTTGTGAACACTGAAGCTTTCTTT. As protein: CASSLEGQGPFVNTEAFF. The V call is TRBV5-1, the J call TRBJ1-1; 10 nucleotides align to TRBD1. This CDR3 is 18 amino acids long. The trim removed 0 bases at V and 0 bases at J, leaving 8 bases unmatched. CDR1 is SGHRS, CDR2 YFSETQ, per germline.

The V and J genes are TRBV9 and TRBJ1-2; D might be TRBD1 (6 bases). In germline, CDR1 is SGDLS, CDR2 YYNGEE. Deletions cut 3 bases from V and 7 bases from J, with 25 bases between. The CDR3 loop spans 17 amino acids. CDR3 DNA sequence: TGTGCCAGCAGCGCCTACAGGGCATTCCCCAATATGGGTGGCTACACCTTC. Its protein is CASSAYRAFPNMGGYTF.

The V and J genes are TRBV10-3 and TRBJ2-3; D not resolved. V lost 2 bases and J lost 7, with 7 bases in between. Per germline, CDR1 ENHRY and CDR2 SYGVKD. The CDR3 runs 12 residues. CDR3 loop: CAISEIPNTQYF. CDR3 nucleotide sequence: TGTGCCATCAGTGAGATCCCTAATACGCAGTATTTT.

CDR3 in amino acids: CASSKDGERRQPQHF. The CDR3 nucleotides are TGTGCCAGCAGCAAGGACGGGGAACGAAGGCAGCCCCAGCATTTT. The genes are TRBV5-4 and TRBJ1-5; D is undetermined. V was cut by 4 bases and J by 7 bases, with 18 bases left in between. The CDR3 runs 15 residues. CDR1 is SGHNT and CDR2 is YYREEE in the germline V gene (reference sequence).

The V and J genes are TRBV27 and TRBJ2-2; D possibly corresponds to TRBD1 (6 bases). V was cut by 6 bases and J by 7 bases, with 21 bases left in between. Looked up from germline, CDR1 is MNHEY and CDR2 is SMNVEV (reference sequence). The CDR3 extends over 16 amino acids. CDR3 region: CASSSYRDILSGELFF. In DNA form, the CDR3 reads TGTGCCAGCAGCTCATACCGGGACATCCTAAGCGGGGAGCTGTTTTTT.

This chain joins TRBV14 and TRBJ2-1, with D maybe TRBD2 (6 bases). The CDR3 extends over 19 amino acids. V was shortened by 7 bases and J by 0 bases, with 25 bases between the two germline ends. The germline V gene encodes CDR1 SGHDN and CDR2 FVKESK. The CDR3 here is CASTPKSVSNGGSYNEQFF. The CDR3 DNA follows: TGTGCCAGCACCCCAAAATCGGTTAGTAACGGGGGCTCCTACAATGAGCAGTTCTTC.

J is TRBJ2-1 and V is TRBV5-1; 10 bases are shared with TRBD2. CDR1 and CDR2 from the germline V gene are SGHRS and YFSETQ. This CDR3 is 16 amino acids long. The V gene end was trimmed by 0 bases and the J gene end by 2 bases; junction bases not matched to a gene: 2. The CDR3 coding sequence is TGCGCCAGCAGCTTGGTTAGCGGGGGGCCCTACAATGAGCAGTTCTTC. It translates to CASSLVSGGPYNEQFF.

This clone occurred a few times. CDR3 coding DNA: TGTGCCAGCAGCCCTGGACAGGCCTACGAGCAGTACTTC. Its translation: CASSPGQAYEQYF. The chain joins TRBV27 to TRBJ2-5, with 7 bases fitting TRBD1. The J call may be mistaken, given a closer DNA end match to TRBJ2-7. Germline assignment: CDR1 MNHEY and CDR2 SMNVEV (reference sequence). The CDR3 is made up of 13 amino acids.

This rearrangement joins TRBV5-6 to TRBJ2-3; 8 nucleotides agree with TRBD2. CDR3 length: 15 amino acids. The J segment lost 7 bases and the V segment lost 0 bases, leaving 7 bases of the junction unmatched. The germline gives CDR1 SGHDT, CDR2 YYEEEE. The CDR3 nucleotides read TGTGCCAGCAGCTTGGCCGGGGGGGCCACGAATACGCAGTATTTT. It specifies CASSLAGGATNTQYF.

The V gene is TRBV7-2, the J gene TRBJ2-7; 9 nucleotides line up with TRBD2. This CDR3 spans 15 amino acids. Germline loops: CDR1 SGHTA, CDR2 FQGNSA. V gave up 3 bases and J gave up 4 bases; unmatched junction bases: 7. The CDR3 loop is CASSLTSGKPYEQYF. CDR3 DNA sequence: TGTGCCAGCAGCTTGACTAGCGGAAAACCGTACGAGCAGTACTTC.

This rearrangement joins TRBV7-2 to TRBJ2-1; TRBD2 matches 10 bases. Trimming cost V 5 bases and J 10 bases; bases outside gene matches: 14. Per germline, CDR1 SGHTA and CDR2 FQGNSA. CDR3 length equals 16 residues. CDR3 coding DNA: TGTGCCAGCAGCCCGGGCCGGGAGCGGGGGGGCGGGGAGCAGTTCTTC. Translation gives CASSPGRERGGGEQFF.

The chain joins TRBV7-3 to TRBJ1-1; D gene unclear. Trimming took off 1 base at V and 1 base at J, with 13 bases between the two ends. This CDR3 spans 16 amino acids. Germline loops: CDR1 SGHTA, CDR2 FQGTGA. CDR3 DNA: TGTGCCAGCAGCTTAAGGCCTCCCGGAGGGAACACTGAAGCTTTCTTT. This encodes CASSLRPPGGNTEAFF.

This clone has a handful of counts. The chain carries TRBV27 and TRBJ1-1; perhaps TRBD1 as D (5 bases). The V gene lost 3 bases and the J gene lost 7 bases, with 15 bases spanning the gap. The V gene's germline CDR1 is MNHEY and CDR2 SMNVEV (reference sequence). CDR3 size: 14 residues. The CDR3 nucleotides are TGTGCCAGCAGTTTTAGATTCTTCGGGGGTGAAGCTTTCTTT. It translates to CASSFRFFGGEAFF.

CDR3 sequence: CASSGGTAAQQFF. CDR3 nucleotide sequence: TGTGCCAGCAGTGGGGGGACGGCTGCGCAGCAGTTCTTC. This chain uses TRBV5-6 with TRBJ2-1; tentatively, D is TRBD2 (6 bases). The CDR3 is 13 residues long. Trimming removed 5 bases from V and 11 bases from J, with 17 bases in between. Germline CDR1 SGHDT, CDR2 YYEEEE.

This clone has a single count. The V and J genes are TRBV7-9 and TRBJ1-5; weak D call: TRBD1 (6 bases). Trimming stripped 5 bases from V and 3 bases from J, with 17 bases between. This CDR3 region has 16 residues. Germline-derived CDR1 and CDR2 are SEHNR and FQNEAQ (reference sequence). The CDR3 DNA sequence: TGTGCCAGCAGCCCCTCCGCGACAGGCGTCAATCAGCCCCAGCATTTT. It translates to CASSPSATGVNQPQHF. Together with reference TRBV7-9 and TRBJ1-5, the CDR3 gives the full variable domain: DTGVSQNPRHKITKRGQNVTFRCDPISEHNRLYWYRQTLGQGPEFLTYFQNEAQLEKSRLLSDRFSAERPKGSFSTLEIQRTEQGDSAMYLCASSPSATGVNQPQHFGDGTRLSIL.

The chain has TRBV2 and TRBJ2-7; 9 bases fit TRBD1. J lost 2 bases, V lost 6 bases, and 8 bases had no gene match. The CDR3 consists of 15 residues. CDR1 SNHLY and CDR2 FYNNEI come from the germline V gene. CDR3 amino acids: CASSAGTGIPYEQYF. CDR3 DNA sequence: TGTGCCAGCAGCGCCGGGACAGGGATCCCCTACGAGCAGTACTTC.

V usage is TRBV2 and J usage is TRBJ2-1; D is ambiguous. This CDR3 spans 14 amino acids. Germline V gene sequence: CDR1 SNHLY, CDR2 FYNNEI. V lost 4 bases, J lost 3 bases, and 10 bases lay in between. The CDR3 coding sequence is TGTGCCAGCAGTGGTCGAGACAACTACAATGAGCAGTTCTTC. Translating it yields CASSGRDNYNEQFF.